A selection of T cell receptor beta chains follows, all from one sample in a study of cytomegalovirus exposure and HLA in healthy donors. Sequenced by immunoSEQ multiplex PCR; TCRdb stores in-frame clones only, minus some. Of approximately 260,000 clones listed, more than 75% are singletons. The sample comprised PBMCs. These receptors came from a woman between 25 and 40 years old in good health and CMV-seropositive. Both conserved end residues are part of each CDR3. The D gene is left open where the match is weak. Not all rows give a size; the values are once, few, many and, for expanded clones, a class.

D gene: TRBD1; J gene: TRBJ2-7; clone size: NA; V gene: TRBV19; CDR3 protein: CASITPTGEAYEQYF; CDR3 DNA: TGTGCCAGTATTACCCCGACAGGGGAGGCCTACGAGCAGTACTTC
D gene: TRBD2; J gene: TRBJ2-7; clone size: NA; V gene: TRBV25-1; CDR3 protein: CASSEYFPGEGGHEQYF; CDR3 DNA: TGTGCCAGCAGTGAATATTTCCCCGGGGAGGGTGGCCACGAGCAGTACTTC
D gene: NA; J gene: TRBJ1-1; clone size: NA; V gene: TRBV5-6; CDR3 protein: CASSGESGLEAFF; CDR3 DNA: TGTGCCAGCAGCGGTGAAAGTGGGCTTGAAGCTTTCTTT
D gene: NA; J gene: TRBJ1-5; clone size: NA; V gene: TRBV30; CDR3 protein: CAWSVRRQGNQPQHF; CDR3 DNA: TGTGCCTGGAGTGTACGGCGTCAGGGGAATCAGCCCCAGCATTTT
D gene: NA; J gene: TRBJ2-7; clone size: NA; V gene: TRBV4-1; CDR3 protein: CASSHPNERNSYEQYF; CDR3 DNA: TGCGCCAGCAGCCACCCTAATGAGCGAAACTCCTACGAGCAGTACTTC
D gene: TRBD1; J gene: TRBJ2-4; clone size: NA; V gene: TRBV18; CDR3 protein: CASSLGTGYIQYF; CDR3 DNA: TGTGCCAGCTCCCTCGGGACAGGTTATATTCAGTACTTC
D gene: TRBD2; J gene: TRBJ2-1; clone size: NA; V gene: TRBV27; CDR3 protein: CASSPSPGTSVGEQFF; CDR3 DNA: TGTGCCAGCAGCCCCTCCCCCGGGACTAGCGTGGGGGAGCAGTTCTTC
D gene: NA; J gene: TRBJ1-1; clone size: NA; V gene: TRBV5-1; CDR3 protein: CASSLSADTEAFF; CDR3 DNA: TGCGCCAGCAGCTTGTCGGCGGATACTGAAGCTTTCTTT
D gene: NA; J gene: TRBJ2-1; clone size: NA; V gene: TRBV7-6; CDR3 protein: CASSLGREEQFF; CDR3 DNA: TGTGCCAGCAGCTTAGGACGGGAGGAGCAGTTCTTC
D gene: NA; J gene: TRBJ2-1; clone size: NA; V gene: TRBV4-1; CDR3 protein: CASSQEPTGWEFF; CDR3 DNA: TGCGCCAGCAGCCAAGAGCCCACAGGGTGGGAGTTCTTC
D gene: NA; J gene: TRBJ2-7; clone size: once; V gene: TRBV28; CDR3 protein: CASSPAGEQYF; CDR3 DNA: TGTGCCAGCAGTCCCGCCGGGGAGCAGTACTTC
D gene: TRBD2; J gene: TRBJ2-1; clone size: NA; V gene: TRBV14; CDR3 protein: CASKVKRERPYNEQFF; CDR3 DNA: TGTGCCAGCAAGGTTAAGCGGGAGAGACCCTACAATGAGCAGTTCTTC
D gene: NA; J gene: TRBJ2-1; clone size: NA; V gene: TRBV2; CDR3 protein: CASSLVRTDYNEQFF; CDR3 DNA: TGTGCCAGCAGTCTTGTTAGGACTGACTACAATGAGCAGTTCTTC
D gene: NA; J gene: TRBJ1-5; clone size: NA; V gene: TRBV6-1; CDR3 protein: CASRPTENLNQPQHF; CDR3 DNA: TGTGCCAGCAGACCGACAGAGAACCTCAATCAGCCCCAGCATTTT
D gene: NA; J gene: TRBJ2-1; clone size: NA; V gene: TRBV12-2; CDR3 protein: CASRCDRPDNEQFF; CDR3 DNA: TGTGCAAGTCGCTGTGACAGGCCCGACAATGAGCAGTTCTTC
D gene: NA; J gene: TRBJ2-5; clone size: NA; V gene: TRBV29-1; CDR3 protein: CSVVQGQETQYF; CDR3 DNA: TGCAGCGTTGTACAGGGCCAAGAGACCCAGTACTTC
D gene: TRBD2; J gene: TRBJ2-7; clone size: NA; V gene: TRBV27; CDR3 protein: CASSLRGTSGHYEQYF; CDR3 DNA: TGTGCCAGCAGTTTACGGGGGACTAGCGGGCACTACGAGCAGTACTTC
D gene: TRBD2; J gene: TRBJ2-7; clone size: NA; V gene: TRBV27; CDR3 protein: CATHLDRAASGSVSYEQYF; CDR3 DNA: TGTGCCACTCACCTCGACAGGGCTGCTAGCGGGAGCGTATCCTACGAGCAGTACTTC
D gene: NA; J gene: TRBJ1-2; clone size: NA; V gene: TRBV28; CDR3 protein: CASSSTGKNYGYTF; CDR3 DNA: TGTGCCAGCAGTTCTACAGGGAAAAACTATGGCTACACCTTC
D gene: NA; J gene: TRBJ2-2; clone size: NA; V gene: TRBV7-9; CDR3 protein: CASSPGWGPNTGELFF; CDR3 DNA: TGTGCCAGCAGCCCCGGGTGGGGGCCGAACACCGGGGAGCTGTTTTTT
D gene: NA; J gene: TRBJ2-7; clone size: NA; V gene: TRBV6-1; CDR3 protein: CASRPIPGLTYEQYF; CDR3 DNA: TGTGCCAGCAGACCTATTCCCGGACTAACCTACGAGCAGTACTTC
D gene: NA; J gene: TRBJ1-1; clone size: few; V gene: TRBV2; CDR3 protein: CASRTGGNEAFF; CDR3 DNA: TGTGCCAGCCGGACCGGGGGAAATGAAGCTTTCTTT
D gene: TRBD1; J gene: TRBJ2-7; clone size: NA; V gene: TRBV2; CDR3 protein: CASSEGTGSYEQYF; CDR3 DNA: TGTGCCAGCAGTGAAGGGACAGGGTCGTACGAGCAGTACTTC
D gene: TRBD2; J gene: TRBJ2-7; clone size: NA; V gene: TRBV7-6; CDR3 protein: CASSATSASYEQYF; CDR3 DNA: TGTGCCAGCAGCGCGACTAGCGCATCCTACGAGCAGTACTTC
D gene: NA; J gene: TRBJ2-3; clone size: NA; V gene: TRBV4-2; CDR3 protein: CASSQDMRAQYF; CDR3 DNA: TGTGCCAGCAGCCAAGATATGAGGGCGCAGTATTTT